This is a list of T cell receptor beta chains from one sample in a study of graft-versus-host responses after intestinal transplantation. No antigen is known for these receptors. TCRdb's copy holds only in-frame clones and misses some; the assay was immunoSEQ multiplex PCR. Here the sample spans some 90,000 clones, approximately 87% being singletons. The starting material was unstimulated CD4+ T cells sorted from spleen or lymph node cells, obtained before intestinal transplant. The receptors stem from a human donor who received an intestinal transplant. The CDR3 runs from the conserved cysteine through the conserved F or W. A D gene is named only where the DNA matches it firmly. Not all rows give a size; the values are once, few, many and, for expanded clones, a class.

TRBV2	NA	TRBJ1-3	NA	CASSGWAAGNTIYF	TGTGCCAGCAGTGGTTGGGCAGCTGGAAACACCATATATTTT
TRBV4-2	NA	TRBJ2-7	NA	CASSQSMGHTYEQYF	TGTGCCAGCAGCCAGTCGATGGGGCATACCTACGAGCAGTACTTC
TRBV4-2	NA	TRBJ2-7	NA	CASSQDGGSYEQYF	TGTGCCAGCAGCCAAGACGGGGGTTCCTACGAGCAGTACTTC
TRBV9	TRBD1	TRBJ1-5	NA	CAGIRGQGALYLYQPQHF	TGTGCCGGGATTCGGGGACAGGGGGCCCTCTACCTTTATCAGCCCCAGCATTTT
TRBV20-1	NA	TRBJ2-5	NA	CSAEETQYF	TGCAGTGCCGAAGAGACCCAGTACTTC
TRBV7-6	NA	TRBJ2-7	NA	CASSLVPQDSYEQYF	TGTGCCAGCAGCTTAGTTCCCCAGGACTCCTACGAGCAGTACTTC
TRBV18	NA	TRBJ1-1	NA	CASSPEGGTNTEAFF	TGTGCCAGCTCACCTGAGGGGGGGACGAACACTGAAGCTTTCTTT
TRBV29-1	NA	TRBJ2-3	NA	CSVVARTVDTQYF	TGCAGCGTCGTAGCTCGGACAGTAGATACGCAGTATTTT
TRBV6-5	NA	TRBJ1-4	few	CASSPQGSNEKLFF	TGTGCCAGCAGCCCCCAGGGCTCTAATGAAAAACTGTTTTTT
TRBV6-1	NA	TRBJ1-5	NA	CASGPAATNNQPQHF	TGTGCCAGCGGGCCAGCAGCTACCAACAATCAGCCCCAGCATTTT
TRBV4-1	TRBD1	TRBJ2-6	NA	CASSQEAGDSSGANVLTF	TGCGCCAGCAGCCAAGAGGCAGGGGACAGCTCTGGGGCCAACGTCCTGACTTTC
TRBV4-1	NA	TRBJ2-7	NA	CASSQAPRGSYEQYF	TGCGCCAGCAGCCAAGCTCCCAGGGGATCCTACGAGCAGTACTTC
TRBV6-1	NA	TRBJ2-7	few	CASSDLDKQYF	TGTGCCAGCAGTGATCTGGACAAGCAGTACTTC
TRBV12-5	NA	TRBJ2-2	NA	CASGQAGELFF	TGTGCTAGTGGACAGGCGGGGGAGCTGTTTTTT
TRBV11-2	TRBD2	TRBJ2-2	NA	CASSRTSGGANTGELFF	TGTGCCAGCAGCCGGACTAGCGGGGGGGCCAACACCGGGGAGCTGTTTTTT
TRBV6-5	TRBD1	TRBJ2-3	NA	CASSAGQGRDTQYF	TGTGCCAGCAGTGCCGGACAGGGGAGGGATACGCAGTATTTT
TRBV6-5	NA	TRBJ1-2	NA	CASRRQPPNYGYTF	TGTGCCAGCAGACGACAGCCTCCTAACTATGGCTACACCTTC
TRBV6-1	NA	TRBJ2-3	NA	CASSGQLVLTDTQYF	TGTGCCAGCAGTGGACAGCTAGTACTCACAGATACGCAGTATTTT
TRBV27	NA	TRBJ1-5	NA	CASSLSFGAPQHF	TGTGCCAGCAGTTTATCGTTCGGTGCGCCCCAGCATTTT
TRBV5-4	TRBD2	TRBJ2-1	NA	CASSLGGRGDGNEQFF	TGTGCCAGCAGCTTGGGAGGGCGGGGGGACGGCAATGAGCAGTTCTTC
TRBV6-1	NA	TRBJ1-4	NA	CASSPGANEKLFF	TGTGCCAGCAGCCCGGGGGCTAATGAAAAACTGTTTTTT
TRBV5-1	TRBD2	TRBJ2-1	NA	CASSSGGPYNEQFF	TGCGCCAGCAGTAGCGGGGGCCCCTACAATGAGCAGTTCTTC
TRBV27	TRBD2	TRBJ2-3	NA	CASSPMRLAGGPWYF	TGTGCCAGCAGCCCAATGAGACTAGCGGGGGGGCCGTGGTATTTT
TRBV19	NA	TRBJ2-6	NA	CASSTYSGANVLTF	TGTGCCAGTAGTACCTACTCTGGGGCCAACGTCCTGACTTTC
TRBV5-1	NA	TRBJ2-7	NA	CASSLAAGVRYEQYF	TGCGCCAGCAGCTTGGCGGCCGGGGTCCGGTACGAGCAGTACTTC